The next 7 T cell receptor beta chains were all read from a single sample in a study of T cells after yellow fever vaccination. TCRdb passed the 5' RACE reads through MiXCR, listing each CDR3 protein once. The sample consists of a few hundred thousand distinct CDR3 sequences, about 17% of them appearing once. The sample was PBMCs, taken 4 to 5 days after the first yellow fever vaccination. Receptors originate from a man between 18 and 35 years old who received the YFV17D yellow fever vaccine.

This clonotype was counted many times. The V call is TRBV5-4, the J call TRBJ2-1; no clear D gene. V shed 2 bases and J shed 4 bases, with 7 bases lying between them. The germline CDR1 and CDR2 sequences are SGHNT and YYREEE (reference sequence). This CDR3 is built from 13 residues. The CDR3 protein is CASSFTEYNEQFF. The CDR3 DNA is TGTGCCAGCAGCTTTACGGAATACAATGAGCAGTTCTTC.

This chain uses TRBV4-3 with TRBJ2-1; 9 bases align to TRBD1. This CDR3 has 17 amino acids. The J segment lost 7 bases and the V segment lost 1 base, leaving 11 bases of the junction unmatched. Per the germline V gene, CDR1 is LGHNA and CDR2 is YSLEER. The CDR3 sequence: CASSQVGDREMGNEQFF. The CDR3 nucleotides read TGCGCCAGCAGCCAAGTCGGGGACAGGGAAATGGGGAATGAGCAGTTCTTC.

The CDR3 protein is CASSQEISGALHEQYF. CDR3 nucleotides: TGCGCCAGCAGCCAAGAGATCTCAGGGGCCCTCCACGAGCAGTACTTC. This chain joins TRBV4-1 and TRBJ2-7, with D tentatively TRBD1 (6 bases). V shed 0 bases and J shed 5 bases, with 17 bases lying between them. Germline V lookup: CDR1 MGHRA, CDR2 YSYEKL. This CDR3 contains 16 residues.

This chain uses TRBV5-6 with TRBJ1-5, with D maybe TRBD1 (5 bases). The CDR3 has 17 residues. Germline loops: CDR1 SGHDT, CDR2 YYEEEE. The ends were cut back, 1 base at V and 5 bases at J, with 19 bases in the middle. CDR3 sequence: CASSLQGIDRSDQPQHF. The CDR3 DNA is TGTGCCAGCAGCTTGCAAGGGATCGACAGATCCGATCAGCCCCAGCATTTT.

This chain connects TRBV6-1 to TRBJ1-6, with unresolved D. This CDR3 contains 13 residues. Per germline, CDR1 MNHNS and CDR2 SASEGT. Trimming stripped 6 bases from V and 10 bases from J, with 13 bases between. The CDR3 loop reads CASSDLWESPLHF. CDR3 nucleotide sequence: TGTGCCAGCAGCGATCTCTGGGAATCACCCCTCCACTTT.

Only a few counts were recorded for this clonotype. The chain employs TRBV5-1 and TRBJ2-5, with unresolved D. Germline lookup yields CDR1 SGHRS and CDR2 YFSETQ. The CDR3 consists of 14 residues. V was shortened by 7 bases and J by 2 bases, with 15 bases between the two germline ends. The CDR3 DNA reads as TGCGCCAGCGCCCCGTCGGTGGGGCAAGAGACCCAGTACTTC. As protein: CASAPSVGQETQYF.

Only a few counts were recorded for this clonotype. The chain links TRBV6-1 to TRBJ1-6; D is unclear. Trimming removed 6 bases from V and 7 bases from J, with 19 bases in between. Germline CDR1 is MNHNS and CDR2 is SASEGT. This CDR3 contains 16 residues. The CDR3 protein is CASSRTFEGLNSPLHF. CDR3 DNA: TGTGCCAGCAGCCGCACCTTCGAGGGTCTAAATTCACCCCTCCACTTT.